The 16 T cell receptor beta chains given below trace back to one sample, sequenced in a study of blood T cell repertoires in COVID-19. Clones were sequenced by immunoSEQ multiplex PCR, and TCRdb holds only the in-frame ones, with some missing. The sample has 200,000 to 300,000 clones, roughly 80% seen once. Sequencing used peripheral blood. Every receptor here comes from a young woman with acute or convalescent COVID-19.

V gene TRBV2 combines with J gene TRBJ1-6; no clear D gene. The CDR3 sequence is 15 residues long. In germline, CDR1 is SNHLY, CDR2 FYNNEI. With 6 bases removed from V and 10 bases from J, the gap between germline ends came to 19 bases. In DNA, the CDR3 is TGTGCCAGCAGCCTTATGGGAGGGTCTGGATCACCCCTCCACTTT. Translated, it gives CASSLMGGSGSPLHF.

The count of this clone is one. The chain carries TRBV6-5 and TRBJ1-4; D might be TRBD1 (6 bases). V shed 3 bases and J shed 2 bases, with 10 bases lying between them. Germline V lookup: CDR1 MNHEY, CDR2 SVGAGI. The CDR3 length is 15 residues. The CDR3 DNA reads TGTGCCAGCAGTTATAGGACAGCGACTAATGAAAAACTGTTTTTT. This translates into CASSYRTATNEKLFF.

The rearrangement links TRBV5-1 to TRBJ2-5; possible D gene TRBD2, 7 bases. The CDR3 is made up of 12 amino acids. The V and J ends lost 6 bases and 4 bases respectively, with 10 bases between them. Germline CDR1 and CDR2: SGHRS and YFSETQ. This CDR3 reads CASKGEGETQYF. The CDR3 DNA reads as TGCGCCAGCAAGGGGGAGGGAGAGACCCAGTACTTC.

The chain carries TRBV12-3 or TRBV12-4 and TRBJ1-3; D call uncertain. V was trimmed by 6 bases and J by 4 bases, leaving 10 bases between them. This CDR3 region has 13 residues. CDR3 nucleotides: TGTGCCAGCAGCACCAACCGGGGAAACACCATATATTTT. Translated: CASSTNRGNTIYF.

In DNA, the CDR3 is TGTGCCAGCAGCTTAGCCCCGTCCAGGACAGATACGCAGTATTTT. Translation gives CASSLAPSRTDTQYF. The chain carries TRBV7-8 and TRBJ2-3; D unclear. V was clipped by 0 bases and J by 3 bases, with 10 bases between them. Germline-derived CDR1 and CDR2 are SGHVS and FQNEAQ. This CDR3 is 15 amino acids long.

The chain couples TRBV10-3 to TRBJ2-3; tentative D call: TRBD2 (6 bases). The V and J ends lost 7 bases and 2 bases respectively, with 10 bases between them. The germline gives CDR1 ENHRY, CDR2 SYGVKD. CDR3 length: 13 amino acids. In nucleotides, the CDR3 is TGTGCCATCACAGGGACTCCCACAGATACGCAGTATTTT. It encodes CAITGTPTDTQYF.

This clone was picked up a small number of times. The rearrangement joins TRBV3-1 (or the pseudogene TRBV3-2) to TRBJ2-7; weak D call: TRBD1 (5 bases). V lost 0 bases to trimming and J lost 6 bases, with 12 bases between them. Germline CDR1 and CDR2: LGHDT and YNNKEL (reference sequence). The CDR3 covers 14 residues. DNA for the CDR3: TGTGCCAGCAGCCAAGATGGCCAGGGTGGCGAGCAGTACTTC. Protein: CASSQDGQGGEQYF.

This chain connects TRBV6-5 to TRBJ1-5, with unresolved D. Germline CDR1 and CDR2: MNHEY and SVGAGI. The CDR3 has 14 residues. V was pared by 4 bases and J by 0 bases, with 7 bases between. DNA for the CDR3: TGTGCCAGCAGTTCCGGGTATAGCAATCAGCCCCAGCATTTT. Protein: CASSSGYSNQPQHF.

The CDR3 DNA reads as TGCAGCGCTGCCGGGGTCCTCTCCTACGAGCAGTACTTC. This sequence encodes CSAAGVLSYEQYF. The gene calls are TRBV29-1 and TRBJ2-7, with D possibly matching TRBD2 (5 bases). From germline, CDR1 is SQVTM and CDR2 ANQGSEA. CDR3 length equals 13 residues. V lost 7 bases, J lost 0 bases, and 13 bases lay in between.

This clone showed up just once. The CDR3 coding sequence is TGTGCCAGCAGTTACGCCGGCGGGGACACAGATACGCAGTATTTT. Protein: CASSYAGGDTDTQYF. The rearrangement uses TRBV6-2 or TRBV6-3 and TRBJ2-3, with D tentatively TRBD2 (6 bases). V gave up 2 bases and J gave up 2 bases, with 11 bases separating them. The CDR3 covers 15 residues. Germline CDR1 is MNHEY and CDR2 is SVGEGT.

The chain joins TRBV13 to TRBJ2-3, with D perhaps matching TRBD1 (6 bases). Trimming shortened V by 8 bases and J by 1 base, and 19 bases separated the two germline ends. Germline V gene data show CDR1 as PRHDT and CDR2 as FYEKMQ (reference sequence). This CDR3 has 16 residues. CDR3 residues: CASYREAQRGTDTQYF. DNA for the CDR3: TGTGCCAGCTACAGGGAAGCTCAAAGGGGCACAGATACGCAGTATTTT.

This clone was picked up many times. V gene TRBV5-1 combines with J gene TRBJ1-1; 9 bases align to TRBD1. Trimming cost V 4 bases and J 4 bases; bases outside gene matches: 11. CDR1 is SGHRS and CDR2 is YFSETQ in the germline V gene. The CDR3 totals 16 residues. The CDR3 sequence is CASSQAGTGRVTEAFF. CDR3 bases: TGCGCCAGCAGCCAAGCCGGGACAGGGAGGGTCACTGAAGCTTTCTTT.

This clone was counted between two and nine times. The V gene is TRBV25-1, the J gene TRBJ1-6; 8 bases are a match to TRBD1. The CDR3 has 15 amino acids. The germline V gene encodes CDR1 MGHDK and CDR2 SYGVNS. The V gene end was trimmed by 3 bases and the J gene end by 9 bases; junction bases not matched to a gene: 7. CDR3 amino acids: CASSEETGVFSPLHF. The CDR3 nucleotides read TGTGCCAGCAGTGAGGAGACAGGGGTCTTTTCACCCCTCCACTTT.

The chain is built from TRBV15 and TRBJ1-1; the D gene is possibly TRBD1 (5 bases). The CDR3 is made up of 14 amino acids. V was cut by 8 bases and J by 4 bases, with 17 bases left in between. CDR1 is LNHNV and CDR2 is YYDKDF in the germline V gene (reference sequence). Written as DNA, the CDR3 is TGTGCCACCGAGAGTTGGGGCGTAGGCACTGAAGCTTTCTTT. Protein sequence: CATESWGVGTEAFF.

The gene calls are TRBV14 and TRBJ2-5; D gene uncertain. V shed 2 bases and J shed 2 bases, with 12 bases lying between them. CDR1 SGHDN and CDR2 FVKESK come from the germline V gene. This CDR3 has 15 residues. CDR3 residues: CASSQFTGPQETQYF. DNA of the CDR3: TGTGCCAGCAGCCAATTTACGGGTCCACAAGAGACCCAGTACTTC.

The rearrangement joins TRBV6-2 or TRBV6-3 to TRBJ1-5; 9 bases fit TRBD1. V lost 5 bases to trimming and J lost 9 bases; unmatched junction nucleotides: 14. There are 16 residues in the CDR3. From germline, CDR1 is MNHEY and CDR2 SVGEGT. The CDR3 is CASSGRTGVALGPQHF. The CDR3 DNA reads TGTGCCAGCAGTGGGCGGACAGGGGTGGCCCTGGGGCCCCAGCATTTT.